The clone carrying this T cell receptor (beta chain) turned up a few times. Noted time point: blood at routine non-recurrence follow-up after resection. Unsorted tumor, nontumor lung tissue or cryopreserved PBMC supplied the whole RNA. TCRdb fed the 5' RACE reads into MiXCR, producing one record per CDR3 protein. The repertoire includes about 87,000 distinct CDR3 sequences, approximately 19% of them detected once, and 20% to 25% sits in the top ten. Trimming cost V 3 bases and J 0 bases, with 6 bases left between them. The germline V gene has CDR1 ENHRY and CDR2 SYGVKD. The CDR3 loop spans 13 amino acids. This entry comes from a study of spatial heterogeneity in lung cancer. Overall study: Donors were around 70 untreated early-stage non-small cell lung cancer patients.

The chain uses TRBV10-3 and TRBJ2-7, with D uncertain. The receptor comes from a male donor with early-stage non-small cell lung cancer. The sequences come from PBMCs, collected at follow-up. CDR3: CAISDTGSYEQYV. CDR3 sequence (DNA): TGTGCCATCAGTGACACTGGCTCCTACGAGCAGTACGTC.